This T cell receptor (beta chain) was found in a study of shared clonotypes between healthy human individuals. Study-wide results and limits: The expectation was that sequencing depth would affect clonotype sharing among donors. Large sequencing depth failed to make sorted-subset sequencing complete, rarefaction showed. Non-shared clonotypes displayed generation probabilities falling below those of clonotypes present in all four donors.

The table came from immunoSEQ multiplex PCR; TCRdb's copy has only in-frame clones and leaves some out. The repertoire holds millions of clones, with around 95% as singletons. Concerning this clone itself: Its antigen is not known.

The germline V gene encodes CDR1 MNHNS and CDR2 SASEGT. This CDR3 contains 14 residues. V shed 2 bases and J shed 8 bases, with 13 bases lying between them. In the CD4+ fraction, cells were divided into CD45RA+ naive and CD45RA-negative memory subsets. The TCR was taken from a man aged 18 to 29 in good health. V usage is TRBV6-1 and J usage is TRBJ2-1; D might be TRBD2 (6 bases). Sample: naive CD4+ T cells sorted from blood. Subset noted: CD45RA+ positively selected. In DNA, the CDR3 is TGTGCCAGCAGTGAATATGGGGGGAGGTATGAGCAGTTCTTC. Translating it yields CASSEYGGRYEQFF.